Listed below are T cell receptor beta chains from one sample, sequenced in a study of cytomegalovirus exposure and HLA in healthy donors. Using immunoSEQ multiplex PCR, the repertoire was profiled, and TCRdb retains in-frame clones only, with some absent. Found here are around 52,000 clones; the top ten clones hold approximately 9.9%. The sequenced sample was PBMCs. The receptors were sampled from a woman aged 45-60 years in good health and CMV-seropositive. The conserved cysteine and the conserved F or W are not part of the CDR3 here.

TRBV4-1 | 12 | ASSHPAAGGEQY
TRBV28 | 12 | ASSFGGLVYGYT
TRBV29-1 | 12 | SVVPGTATYEQY
TRBV28 | 17 | ASSPDRSRSGRPAREQY
TRBV28 | 11 | ASKAAGTDTQY
TRBV28 | 14 | ASTPGVGVSGQPQH
TRBV18 | 12 | ASSWGVMNTEAF
TRBV18 | 12 | ASSPRDGNEKLF
TRBV18 | 12 | ASSPPFMSYGYT
TRBV6-6 | 11 | ASSLSQGWEQY
TRBV13 | 13 | ASSLYLASYNEQF
TRBV19 | 11 | ATSRASTYEQY
TRBV6-1 | 11 | ASSVLSYNEQF
TRBV6-5 | 11 | ASSYEVRETQY
TRBV19 | 13 | ASSTNGGMNTEAF
TRBV28 | 13 | ASSLRGPGSGEQF
TRBV30 | 11 | AWSVRGNTEAF
TRBV18 | 12 | ASSGTGDDNEQF
TRBV7-9 | 10 | ASSRGGQPQH
TRBV27 | 12 | ASSRGGRGNTIY
TRBV11-2 | 13 | ASSGGLAASYEQY
TRBV7-4 | 11 | ASSILAGYEQY
TRBV6-5 | 13 | ASSQGQGSYNEQF
TRBV19 | 14 | ASSVYRDSSGNTIY
TRBV4-3 | 11 | ASSPTGNYGYT
TRBV4-1 | 14 | ASSRPGQGPKNIQY
TRBV7-9 | 9 | ASSNSIGAF
TRBV4-2 | 14 | ASSPWDRGRGYGYT
TRBV5-6 | 14 | ASSPWTGGNTGELF
TRBV7-2 | 12 | ASSLDRGNYGYT
TRBV7-6 | 12 | ASSSGTGRNEQY
TRBV5-1 | 12 | ASSLAQPNSPLH
TRBV6-1 | 14 | ASSGQGRGISYEQY
TRBV18 | 13 | ASSLRQAEGCGYT
TRBV19 | 12 | ATASGTSGYEQY
TRBV7-9 | 13 | ASSLGTGDGNTIY
TRBV18 | 13 | ASSRISGYTDTQY
TRBV15 | 12 | ATSGWGGRDTQY
TRBV7-9 | 14 | ASSAQWTGSSDTQY
TRBV20-1 | 9 | SALSPYGYT
TRBV6-5 | 10 | ASVGEANTIY
TRBV19 | 10 | ASSIRAGELF
TRBV7-9 | 12 | ASSGRDRAYGYT
TRBV6-4 | 13 | ASSDDQLEAGELF
TRBV6-5 | 10 | ASSYQTGGYT
TRBV25-1 | 13 | ASSAHRGGGSPLH
TRBV25-1 | 11 | ASSEAGTYEQY
TRBV6-5 | 12 | ASSSLGGAYGYT
TRBV2 | 10 | ASSDRGLEQY
TRBV5-8 | 11 | ASSRDRGEKLF
TRBV5-1 | 14 | ASSSGTSGSTDTQY
TRBV7-8 | 13 | ASSLEDGGFYEQY
TRBV7-2 | 12 | ASSSQGSGEKLF
TRBV5-6 | 12 | ASSFRDRAHGYT
TRBV7-6 | 14 | ASSLRLGVSGNTIY
TRBV18 | 13 | ASSPSGAHSYEQY
TRBV19 | 12 | ASSTWDRGEKLF